The present entry profiles one T cell receptor beta chain with its context. The antigen remains unidentified. The data derive from a study of blood T cells in healthy people across ages. Study conclusions and caveats: Diversity was estimated from one million T cells, and these estimates were considered underestimates. Age brought a roughly linear fall in TCR beta diversity measured per million T cells. A strong correlation was seen between TCR beta diversity and naive T cell percentage.

Peripheral blood samples of roughly 10 milliliters were drawn from each donor. Looked up from germline, CDR1 is MDHEN and CDR2 is SYDVKM. The CDR3 has 16 residues. With 6 bases removed from V and 0 bases from J, the gap between germline ends came to 18 bases. Primers used in a second PCR of about 7 to 11 cycles were a sample-barcoded 5' primer and a J-beta primer mix. From the 5' RACE reads, TCRdb called clonotypes with MiXCR, one entry per CDR3 protein. The sample records some 1.4 million distinct CDR3 sequences, about 40% being singletons. The chain uses TRBV28 and TRBJ2-7; D is perhaps TRBD1 or TRBD2 (5 bases each). The material sequenced was blood. The origin of this receptor is a woman aged 18-35 years in good health. CDR3 sequence (DNA): TGTGCCAGCAGCGCTCCCGGGGCCCTACCCTCCTACGAGCAGTACTTC. This sequence encodes CASSAPGALPSYEQYF.